This T cell receptor (beta chain) was identified during a study of CD8 T cells in ankylosing spondylitis. This clonotype was found many times. Antigen: not known. TCRdb independently ran MiXCR on the 5' RACE reads; one entry per CDR3 protein. Of fewer than 130,000 distinct CDR3 sequences listed, around 24% were seen once; the top ten hold approximately 13%. Findings and limits, study-wide: Disease-associated clones were reportedly significantly overrepresented in matched ankylosing spondylitis synovial fluid. A TCR beta motif of eight or nine highly homologous variants seemed to mark ankylosing spondylitis blood. A number of the motif variants had already been described in reactive arthritis synovial fluid and blood.

V gave up 0 bases and J gave up 5 bases, with 16 bases separating them. CDR3 length: 16 amino acids. CDR1 is LNHNV and CDR2 is YYDKDF in the germline V gene (reference sequence). The chain employs TRBV15 and TRBJ2-5; D remains ambiguous. Sequenced material: synovial fluid, either unsorted or a sorted T cell fraction (not recorded which). The TCR sequence derives from a male donor with ankylosing spondylitis. The CDR3 bases are TGTGCCACCAGCAGAGATGGTGGCTTAGCAACGGAGACCCAGTACTTC. The encoded protein is CATSRDGGLATETQYF.